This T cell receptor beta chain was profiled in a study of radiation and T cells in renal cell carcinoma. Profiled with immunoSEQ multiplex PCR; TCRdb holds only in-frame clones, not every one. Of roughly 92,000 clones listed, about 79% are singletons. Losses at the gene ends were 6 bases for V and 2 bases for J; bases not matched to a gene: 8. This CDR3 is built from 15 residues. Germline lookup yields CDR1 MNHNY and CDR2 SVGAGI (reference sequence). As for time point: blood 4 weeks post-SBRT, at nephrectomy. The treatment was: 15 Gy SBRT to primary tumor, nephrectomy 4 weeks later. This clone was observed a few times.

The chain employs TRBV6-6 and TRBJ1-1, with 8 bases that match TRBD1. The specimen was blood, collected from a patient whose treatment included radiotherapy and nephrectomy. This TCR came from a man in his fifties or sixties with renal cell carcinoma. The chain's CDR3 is CASREPGQVNTEAFF. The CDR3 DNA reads TGTGCCAGCAGGGAACCGGGACAGGTTAACACTGAAGCTTTCTTT.